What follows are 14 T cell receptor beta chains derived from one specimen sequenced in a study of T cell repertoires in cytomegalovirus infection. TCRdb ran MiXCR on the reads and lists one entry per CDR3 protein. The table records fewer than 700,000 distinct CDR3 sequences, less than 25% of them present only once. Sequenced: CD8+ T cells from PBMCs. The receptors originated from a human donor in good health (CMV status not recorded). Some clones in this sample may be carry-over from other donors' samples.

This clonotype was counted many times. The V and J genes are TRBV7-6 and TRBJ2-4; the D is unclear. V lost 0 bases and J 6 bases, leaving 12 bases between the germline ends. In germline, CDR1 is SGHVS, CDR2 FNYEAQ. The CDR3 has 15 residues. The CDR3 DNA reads TGTGCCAGCAGCTTAGCGGAAGGGTCGGTAAACATTCAGTACTTC. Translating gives CASSLAEGSVNIQYF.

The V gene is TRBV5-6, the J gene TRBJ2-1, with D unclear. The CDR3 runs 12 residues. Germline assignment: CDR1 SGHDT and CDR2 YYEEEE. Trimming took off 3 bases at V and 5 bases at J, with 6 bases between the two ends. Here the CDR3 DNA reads TGTGCCAGCAGCTGGATCAACAATGAGCAGTTCTTC. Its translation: CASSWINNEQFF. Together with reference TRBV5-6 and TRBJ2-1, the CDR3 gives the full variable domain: DAGVTQSPTHLIKTRGQQVTLRCSPKSGHDTVSWYQQALGQGPQFIFQYYEEEERQRGNFPDRFSGHQFPNYSSELNVNALLLGDSALYLCASSWINNEQFFGPGTRLTVL.

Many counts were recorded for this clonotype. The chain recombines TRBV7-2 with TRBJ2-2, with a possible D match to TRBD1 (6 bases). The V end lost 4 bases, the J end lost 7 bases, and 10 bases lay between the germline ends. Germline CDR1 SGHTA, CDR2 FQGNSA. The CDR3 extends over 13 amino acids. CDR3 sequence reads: CASSSQGGGELFF. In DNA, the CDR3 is TGTGCCAGCAGCTCACAGGGTGGCGGGGAGCTGTTTTTT. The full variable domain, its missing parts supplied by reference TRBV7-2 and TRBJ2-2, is GAGVSQSPSNKVTEKGKDVELRCDPISGHTALYWYRQSLGQGLEFLIYFQGNSAPDKSGLPSDRFSAERTGGSVSTLTIQRTQQEDSAVYLCASSSQGGGELFFGEGSRLTVL.

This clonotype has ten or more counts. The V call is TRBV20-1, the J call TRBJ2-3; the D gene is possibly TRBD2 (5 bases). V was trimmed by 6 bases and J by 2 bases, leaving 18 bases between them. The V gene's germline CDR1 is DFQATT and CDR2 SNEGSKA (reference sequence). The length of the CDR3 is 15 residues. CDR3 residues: CSAPVGGFLTDTQYF. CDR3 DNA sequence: TGCAGTGCCCCGGTGGGCGGGTTCCTCACAGATACGCAGTATTTT.

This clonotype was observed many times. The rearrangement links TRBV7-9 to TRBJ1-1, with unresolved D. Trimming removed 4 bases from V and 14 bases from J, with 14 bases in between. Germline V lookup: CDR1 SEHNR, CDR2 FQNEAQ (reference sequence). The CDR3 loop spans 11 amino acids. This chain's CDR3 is CASSSIPELFF. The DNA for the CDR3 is TGTGCCAGCAGCTCTATCCCAGAGTTATTCTTT.

The CDR3 reads CSARDSSTRGSTDTQYF. The CDR3 DNA is TGCAGTGCTAGAGACTCGTCGACTAGGGGAAGCACAGATACGCAGTATTTT. The chain couples TRBV20-1 to TRBJ2-3; a possible D gene is TRBD2 (6 bases). The germline gives CDR1 DFQATT, CDR2 SNEGSKA (reference sequence). Trimming removed 0 bases at V and 0 bases at J, with 16 bases between. This CDR3 is 17 amino acids long.

In DNA, the CDR3 is TGTGCCAGCAAAGGTAGCGGGGGGTTCTACGAGCAGTACTTC. Its translation is CASKGSGGFYEQYF. The chain recombines TRBV28 with TRBJ2-7; 10 bases are a match to TRBD2. This CDR3 is 14 amino acids long. V lost 7 bases, J lost 3 bases, and 6 bases stayed unmatched. Germline V lookup: CDR1 MDHEN, CDR2 SYDVKM.

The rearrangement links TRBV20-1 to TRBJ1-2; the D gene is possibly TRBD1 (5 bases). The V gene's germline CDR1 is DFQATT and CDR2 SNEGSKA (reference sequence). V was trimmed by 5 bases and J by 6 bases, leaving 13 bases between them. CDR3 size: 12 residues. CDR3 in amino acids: CSAPRTSHGYTF. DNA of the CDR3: TGCAGTGCTCCCCGGACAAGCCATGGCTACACCTTC.

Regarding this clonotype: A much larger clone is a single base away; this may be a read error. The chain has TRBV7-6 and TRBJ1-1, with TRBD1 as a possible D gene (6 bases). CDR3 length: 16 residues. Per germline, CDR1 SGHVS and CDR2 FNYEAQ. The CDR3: CASSASVGALGTVAFF. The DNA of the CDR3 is TGTGCCAGCAGCGCCTCGGTGGGGGCGCTAGGCACTGTAGCTTTCTTT.

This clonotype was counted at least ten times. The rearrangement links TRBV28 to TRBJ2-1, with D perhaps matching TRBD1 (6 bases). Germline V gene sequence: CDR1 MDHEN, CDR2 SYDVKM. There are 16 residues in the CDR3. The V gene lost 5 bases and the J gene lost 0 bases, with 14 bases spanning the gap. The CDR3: CASSNREMHSYNEQFF. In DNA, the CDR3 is TGTGCCAGCAGTAACAGGGAAATGCACTCCTACAATGAGCAGTTCTTC.

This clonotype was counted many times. The CDR3 DNA sequence: TGTGCCAGCAGCCATTATCGGACACTACAAGAGACCCAGTACTTC. Translation gives CASSHYRTLQETQYF. This rearrangement joins TRBV7-9 to TRBJ2-5; a possible D gene is TRBD1 (5 bases). From germline, CDR1 is SEHNR and CDR2 FQNEAQ (reference sequence). V gave up 5 bases and J gave up 2 bases, with 15 bases separating them. The CDR3 totals 15 residues.

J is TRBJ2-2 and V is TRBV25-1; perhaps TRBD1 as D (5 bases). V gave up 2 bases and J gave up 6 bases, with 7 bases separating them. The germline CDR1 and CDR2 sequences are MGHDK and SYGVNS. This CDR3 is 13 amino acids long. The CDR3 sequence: CASSEQGSGELFF. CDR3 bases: TGTGCCAGCAGTGAACAGGGTTCCGGGGAGCTGTTTTTT. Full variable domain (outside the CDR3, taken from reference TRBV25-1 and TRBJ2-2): EADIYQTPRYLVIGTGKKITLECSQTMGHDKMYWYQQDPGMELHLIHYSYGVNSTEKGDLSSESTVSRIRTEHFPLTLESARPSHTSQYLCASSEQGSGELFFGEGSRLTVL.

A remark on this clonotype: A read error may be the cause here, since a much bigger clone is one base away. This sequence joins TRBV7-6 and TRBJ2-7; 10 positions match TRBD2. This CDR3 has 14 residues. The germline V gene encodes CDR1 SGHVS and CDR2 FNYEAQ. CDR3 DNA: TGTGTCAGCAGCCTTAGCGGGGGGTCCTACGAGCAGTACTTC. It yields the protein CVSSLSGGSYEQYF.

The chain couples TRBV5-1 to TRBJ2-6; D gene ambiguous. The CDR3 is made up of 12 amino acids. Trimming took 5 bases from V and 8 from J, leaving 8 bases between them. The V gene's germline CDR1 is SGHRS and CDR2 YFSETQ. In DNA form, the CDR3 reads TGCGCCAGCAGGGTGGAGACCAACGTCCTGACTTTC. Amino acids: CASRVETNVLTF.